This TCR beta chain is drawn from a study of T cell repertoires in cytomegalovirus infection. Study context: Public TCR beta signatures provided an indication of both CMV infection and a matching HLA type.

MiXCR, applied by TCRdb to the reads, yields one record per CDR3 protein. Of 250,000 to 300,000 distinct CDR3 sequences in the sample, 20% to 30% are singletons; the top ten hold roughly 13%. The V end lost 6 bases, the J end lost 8 bases, and 14 bases lay between the germline ends. Germline assignment: CDR1 SGHAT and CDR2 FQNNGV. CDR3 size: 13 residues. Study conclusions and caveats: Dominating the ex vivo response were HLA-C-restricted CMV-specific TCR beta clonotypes.

A remark on this clonotype: Its specificity is not known.

The sequenced material came from PBMCs. The chain is built from TRBV11-2 and TRBJ2-1, with D perhaps being TRBD1 or TRBD2 (5 bases each). This receptor was identified in a human donor in good health (CMV status not recorded). Some clones in this sample may be carry-over from other donors' samples. The CDR3 protein is CASRAQGRHEQFF. The CDR3 DNA follows: TGTGCCAGCAGAGCCCAGGGACGGCATGAGCAGTTCTTC.